Sequencing of this T cell receptor beta chain was carried out in a study of T-cell memory formation after mild COVID-19. Study-wide points: From day 15 to 85, contracting clones were balanced between CD4 and CD8, whereas later expanders leaned toward CD4+. Some responding clones appeared in pre-infection memory, suggesting cross-reactive memory joined. Most CD4+ clones that shrank were in CM and EM, while CD8+ ones turned up in EMRA.

Amplification by 5'RACE using constant-segment primers produced TCR alpha and TCR beta cDNA libraries that carried sample barcodes and UMIs. TCRdb fed the 5' RACE reads into MiXCR, producing one record per CDR3 protein. The sample has about 440,000 distinct CDR3 sequences, around 20% seen once. A word on this clonotype: Antigen unknown.

Germline V gene data show CDR1 as GTSNPN and CDR2 as SVGIG (reference sequence). This CDR3 contains 15 residues. The ends lost 5 bases at V and 14 bases at J; junction bases unmatched: 18. The sequencing input was PBMCs or a T cell subset sorted from them (not recorded which). The J gene is TRBJ2-1, the V gene TRBV30; TRBD2 matches at 10 bases. This sequence was found in an adult woman who had mild COVID-19 (a few samples of this study predate the infection). Cell type and time point are not known. CDR3 nucleotides: TGTGCCTGGGCCCGGGGGGTCGGGCTAGCGGGAGTCAAGTTCTTC. It is translated as CAWARGVGLAGVKFF.